This passage covers 20 T cell receptor beta chains from one sample sequenced in a study of identical twins. Each CDR3 protein is one row after TCRdb ran MiXCR on the 5' RACE reads. The repertoire holds roughly 570,000 distinct CDR3 sequences, with more than 9% as singletons. These same records also appear under a second study, on yellow fever vaccine responses in identical twins.

The sample consisted of PBMCs. These receptors were taken from a woman aged 18-35 years in good health.

This clonotype was recorded a few times. The chain is built from TRBV6-2 or TRBV6-3 and TRBJ2-1; 9 nucleotides align to TRBD2. V shed 6 bases and J 7 bases; nucleotides not matched to a gene: 10. This CDR3 is 15 amino acids long. Germline V CDR1 and CDR2: MNHEY, SVGEGT. In DNA form, the CDR3 reads TGTGCCAGCAGCCCCGTAGCGGGAGTTGGAAATGAGCAGTTCTTC. Its translation is CASSPVAGVGNEQFF.

The chain is built from TRBV5-4 and TRBJ2-7; D call uncertain. The V end was cut by 4 bases, the J end by 2 bases, with 10 bases between. The CDR3 is 13 amino acids. Germline CDR1 SGHNT, CDR2 YYREEE (reference sequence). The CDR3 DNA sequence: TGTGCCAGCAGCACGACTCCCCCCTACGAGCAGTACTTC. This codes for CASSTTPPYEQYF.

This clonotype occurred many times. This chain connects TRBV15 to TRBJ2-3; TRBD2 agrees at 10 bases. The CDR3 extends over 15 amino acids. In germline, CDR1 is LNHNV, CDR2 YYDKDF (reference sequence). Trimming took 5 bases from V and 2 from J; bases not matched to a gene: 4. CDR3 bases: TGTGCCACCAGCGGGGGACTAGCGAACACAGATACGCAGTATTTT. Protein sequence: CATSGGLANTDTQYF. The full variable domain, in which reference TRBV15 and TRBJ2-3 provide the parts outside the CDR3, is DAMVIQNPRYQVTQFGKPVTLSCSQTLNHNVMYWYQQKSSQAPKLLFHYYDKDFNNEADTPDNFQSRRPNTSFCFLDIRSPGLGDTAMYLCATSGGLANTDTQYFGPGTRLTVL.

This clonotype was observed a few times. The chain links TRBV3-1 to TRBJ1-5; the D is unclear. Trimming shortened V by 4 bases and J by 6 bases, and 10 bases separated the two germline ends. The CDR3 is 13 residues long. Per germline, CDR1 LGHDT and CDR2 YNNKEL (reference sequence). Here the CDR3 reads CASSLYFGQPQHF. CDR3 in DNA: TGTGCCAGCAGCCTGTATTTTGGTCAGCCCCAGCATTTT. Based on the CDR3 plus reference TRBV3-1 and TRBJ1-5, the full variable domain is DTAVSQTPKYLVTQMGNDKSIKCEQNLGHDTMYWYKQDSKKFLKIMFSYNNKELIINETVPNRFSPKSPDKAHLNLHINSLELGDSAVYFCASSLYFGQPQHFGDGTRLSIL.

The sample holds a few counts of this clonotype. The V call is TRBV5-1, the J call TRBJ2-2, with D possibly being TRBD1 (6 bases). V shed 4 bases and J shed 8 bases, with 12 bases lying between them. The CDR3 loop spans 13 amino acids. Germline assignment: CDR1 SGHRS and CDR2 YFSETQ. CDR3 nucleotide sequence: TGCGCCAGCAGCGAAACAGGACAGGGGGAGCTGTTTTTT. Translation gives CASSETGQGELFF.

The CDR3 nucleotides are TGTGCCAGCAGCTTAAAGCCGGTAGCGGGGGATAATTACAATGAGCAGTTCTTC. Translation gives CASSLKPVAGDNYNEQFF. The chain employs TRBV11-1 and TRBJ2-1, with 9 bases fitting TRBD2. CDR1 and CDR2 from the germline V gene are SGHAT and FQDESV (reference sequence). Trimming took 2 bases from V and 4 from J; bases not matched to a gene: 12. The CDR3 has 18 amino acids.

The rearrangement uses TRBV11-2 and TRBJ2-1, with D tentatively TRBD2 (5 bases). V dropped 0 bases and J dropped 7 bases, with 13 bases sitting between them. Germline V gene data show CDR1 as SGHAT and CDR2 as FQNNGV. This CDR3 has 15 residues. This chain's CDR3 is CASSLEASPTNEQFF. The CDR3 DNA sequence: TGTGCCAGCAGCTTAGAGGCTAGCCCGACGAATGAGCAGTTCTTC.

The rearrangement links TRBV5-6 to TRBJ2-3; 10 bases map to TRBD2. J gave up 6 bases and V 4 bases, and 14 bases lay outside the gene matches. CDR3 size: 17 residues. Looked up from germline, CDR1 is SGHDT and CDR2 is YYEEEE. The CDR3: CASSVRLSGRAIDTQYF. In DNA form, the CDR3 reads TGTGCCAGCAGCGTCCGACTCAGCGGGAGGGCCATTGATACGCAGTATTTT.

In this sample, this clonotype turned up many times. The chain employs TRBV11-2 and TRBJ2-7; a possible D gene is TRBD2 (5 bases). Germline lookup yields CDR1 SGHAT and CDR2 FQNNGV. This CDR3 spans 16 amino acids. Deletions cut 1 base from V and 0 bases from J, with 13 bases between. This CDR3 reads CASSLGVRGISYEQYF. CDR3 DNA: TGTGCCAGCAGCTTAGGTGTACGGGGTATCTCCTACGAGCAGTACTTC.

This chain uses TRBV29-1 with TRBJ1-1; TRBD1 might be the D (5 bases). Germline V gives CDR1 SQVTM, CDR2 ANQGSEA. The CDR3 has 14 amino acids. Trimming stripped 0 bases from V and 3 bases from J, with 11 bases between. CDR3 region: CSVEDPGLDTEAFF. The CDR3 DNA is TGCAGCGTTGAAGATCCAGGGCTCGACACTGAAGCTTTCTTT.

This clonotype occurred a few times. The V and J genes are TRBV20-1 and TRBJ2-3; 8 bases are shared with TRBD2. Germline V CDR1 and CDR2: DFQATT, SNEGSKA (reference sequence). The J segment lost 0 bases and the V segment lost 6 bases, leaving 8 bases of the junction unmatched. The CDR3 is 15 amino acids. Here the CDR3 reads CSASYASGSTDTQYF. The CDR3 region has the DNA TGCAGTGCCTCCTATGCTAGCGGGAGCACAGATACGCAGTATTTT.

This clonotype was found many times. CDR3 region: CASSLVGRETQYF. CDR3 sequence (DNA): TGTGCCAGCAGCTTGGTCGGGCGGGAGACCCAGTACTTC. V is TRBV5-5 and J is TRBJ2-5; D call uncertain. Trimming removed 0 bases at V and 5 bases at J, with 8 bases between. This CDR3 contains 13 residues. The germline gives CDR1 SGHKS, CDR2 YYEKEE (reference sequence).

The chain couples TRBV18 to TRBJ2-3; no clear D. Trimming shortened V by 6 bases and J by 5 bases, and 6 bases separated the two germline ends. This CDR3 spans 11 amino acids. The germline V gene has CDR1 KGHSH and CDR2 LQKENI. CDR3 region: CASSPEDTQYF. CDR3 bases: TGTGCCAGCTCGCCGGAAGATACGCAGTATTTT.

In this sample, this clonotype turned up a few times. J is TRBJ2-3 and V is TRBV12-3 or TRBV12-4; D call uncertain. This CDR3 is 13 amino acids long. V was cut by 8 bases and J by 0 bases, with 9 bases left in between. The CDR3 loop is CASVSGSTDTQYF. The CDR3 DNA reads as TGTGCCAGCGTGTCCGGAAGCACAGATACGCAGTATTTT.

This rearrangement joins TRBV30 to TRBJ2-1, with TRBD2 as a possible D gene (5 bases). Germline CDR1 and CDR2: GTSNPN and SVGIG (reference sequence). V lost 3 bases to trimming and J lost 5 bases, with 20 bases between them. This CDR3 region has 16 residues. In DNA, the CDR3 is TGTGCCTGGAGCGGCCAGGCAAGGGAGAGGGACAATGAGCAGTTCTTC. Translating it yields CAWSGQARERDNEQFF. Together with reference TRBV30 and TRBJ2-1, the CDR3 gives the full variable domain: SQTIHQWPATLVQPVGSPLSLECTVEGTSNPNLYWYRQAAGRGLQLLFYSVGIGQISSEVPQNLSASRPQDRQFILSSKKLLLSDSGFYLCAWSGQARERDNEQFFGPGTRLTVL.

This clonotype was found a few times. The chain recombines TRBV6-2 or TRBV6-3 with TRBJ2-1; D is unresolved. This CDR3 region has 13 residues. Trimming took off 10 bases at V and 9 bases at J, with 19 bases between the two ends. In germline, CDR1 is MNHEY, CDR2 SVGEGT. This chain's CDR3 is CATTGQSRIEQFF. CDR3 nucleotide sequence: TGTGCCACTACCGGGCAGAGCAGGATTGAGCAGTTCTTC.

This clonotype was seen a handful of times. The V and J genes are TRBV29-1 and TRBJ2-1; 8 bases fit TRBD2. CDR1 and CDR2 from the germline V gene are SQVTM and ANQGSEA. The CDR3 has 13 amino acids. V shed 4 bases, J shed 3 bases, and the junction held 2 bases outside the gene matches. The CDR3 bases are TGCAGCGTTGGACTAGCGAACTACAATGAGCAGTTCTTC. As protein: CSVGLANYNEQFF.

This rearrangement joins TRBV29-1 to TRBJ2-7; unclear D gene. V was cut by 4 bases and J by 3 bases, with 7 bases left in between. The CDR3 is 11 residues long. Germline CDR1 is SQVTM and CDR2 is ANQGSEA. The CDR3 bases are TGCAGCGTTGGGGTCCTCTACGAGCAGTACTTC. This sequence encodes CSVGVLYEQYF.

V and J are TRBV7-2 and TRBJ2-3; TRBD2 matches 7 bases. The CDR3 is 15 amino acids. Trimming removed 7 bases from V and 2 bases from J; junction bases left unmatched: 9. The germline gives CDR1 SGHTA, CDR2 FQGNSA. CDR3 sequence reads: CASIPHSGATDTQYF. In DNA, the CDR3 is TGTGCCAGCATCCCACACAGCGGGGCCACAGATACGCAGTATTTT.

The table lists this clonotype with many counts. The chain carries TRBV4-1 and TRBJ1-2; D is perhaps TRBD1 (5 bases). Trimming pared 4 bases from V and 0 bases from J, leaving 9 bases between. CDR3 length equals 14 residues. Per germline, CDR1 MGHRA and CDR2 YSYEKL. The CDR3 DNA is TGCGCCAGCAGCCCGACAGATACTAACTATGGCTACACCTTC. Translated, it gives CASSPTDTNYGYTF.